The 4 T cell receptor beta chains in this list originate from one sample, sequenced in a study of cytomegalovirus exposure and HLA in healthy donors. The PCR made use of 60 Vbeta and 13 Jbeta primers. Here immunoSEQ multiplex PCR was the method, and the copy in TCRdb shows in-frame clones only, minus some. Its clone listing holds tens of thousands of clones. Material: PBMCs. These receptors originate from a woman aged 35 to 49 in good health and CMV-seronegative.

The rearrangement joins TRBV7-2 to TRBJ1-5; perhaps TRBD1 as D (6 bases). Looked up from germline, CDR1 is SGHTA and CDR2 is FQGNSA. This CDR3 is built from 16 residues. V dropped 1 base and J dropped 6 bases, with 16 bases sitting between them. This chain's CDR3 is CASSLGGGGGLQPQHF. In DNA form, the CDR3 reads TGTGCCAGCAGCTTAGGCGGTGGGGGGGGCCTTCAGCCCCAGCATTTT.

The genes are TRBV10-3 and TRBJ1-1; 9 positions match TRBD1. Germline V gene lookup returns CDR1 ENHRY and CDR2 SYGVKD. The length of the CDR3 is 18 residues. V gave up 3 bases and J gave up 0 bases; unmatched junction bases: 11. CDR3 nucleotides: TGTGCCATCAGTGACGCCGGGACAGGGCGGGCCTTGAACACTGAAGCTTTCTTT. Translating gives CAISDAGTGRALNTEAFF.

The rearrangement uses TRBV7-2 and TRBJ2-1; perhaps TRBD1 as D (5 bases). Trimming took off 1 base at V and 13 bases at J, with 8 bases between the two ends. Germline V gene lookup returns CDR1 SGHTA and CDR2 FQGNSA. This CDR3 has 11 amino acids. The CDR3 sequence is CASSLVQGQFF. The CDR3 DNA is TGTGCCAGCAGCTTAGTTCAGGGCCAGTTCTTC.

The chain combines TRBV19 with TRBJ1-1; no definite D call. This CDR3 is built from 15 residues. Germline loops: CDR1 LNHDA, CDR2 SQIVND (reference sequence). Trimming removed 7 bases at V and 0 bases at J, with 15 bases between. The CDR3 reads CASKDGRHMNTEAFF. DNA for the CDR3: TGTGCCAGTAAGGATGGTCGACATATGAACACTGAAGCTTTCTTT.